A single T cell receptor beta chain is shown here with its context. Living in 20 to 30 US areas, the participants were between about 18 and 100 years of age. In Cohort 3, a recovered donor had either two negative PCRs, clearance, or symptom resolution. Authors' data handling: From reference gene primer amplification, estimates of nucleated cell counts were derived. The protocol was immunoSEQ multiplex PCR, while the TCRdb copy is restricted to in-frame clones and leaves out a portion. D and trimming come from the DNA, and the V and J calls and clone size come from that table. Of 280,000 or so clones in the sample, roughly 85% were seen once. Germline V gene lookup returns CDR1 SGHVS and CDR2 FQNEAQ. This CDR3 spans 14 amino acids. After removal of 5 bases from V and 5 bases from J, the junction contained 8 bases not matched to a gene. These data are taken from a study of blood T cell repertoires in COVID-19. Turning to the study itself: PBMCs, B-cell-depleted T cells, or T cells provided the cDNA or gDNA that made up the material.

The chain has TRBV7-8 and TRBJ1-2; TRBD1 matches 7 bases. Material: PBMCs or T cells enriched from blood (not recorded which). The TCR was taken from a woman aged 50 to 60 who had recovered from COVID-19. DNA for the CDR3: TGTGCCAGCAGCCCTCGGGGGACAGCTTATGGCTACACCTTC. Translating gives CASSPRGTAYGYTF.